This TCR beta chain was found in a study of vaccination effects on CD4 cells after COVID-19. This clone was seen only a few times. What it binds is not known. Before sequencing took place, the ViraFEST assay used viral peptide pools to expand antigen-specific CD4+ T cells. The authors isolated CD4+ T cells after approximately 9 days of culture. The individual was infected with SARS-CoV-2 between March and December 2020, as confirmed by PCR. Days 3 and 7 saw half the medium replaced with IL-2 medium. Sequenced by immunoSEQ multiplex PCR; TCRdb stores in-frame clones only, minus some. This table holds around 47,000 clones, more than 60% found once. The CDR3 extends over 17 amino acids. V trimming: 4 bases; J trimming: 0 bases; junction bases outside the gene matches: 10. Per germline, CDR1 LGHNA and CDR2 YNFKEQ.

V usage is TRBV4-2 and J usage is TRBJ2-7, with 9 positions matching TRBD2. The sequence derives from a human donor who had a prior SARS-CoV-2 infection. The sample was CD4+ T cells from PBMCs cultured with a peptide pool, taken before COVID-19 vaccination. The CDR3 DNA sequence: TGTGCCAGCAGCCCACATGACAGCGGGGGGCGCTCCTACGAGCAGTACTTC. Translation gives CASSPHDSGGRSYEQYF.